The 32 T cell receptor beta chains below come from one sample, sequenced in a study of blood T cells in healthy people across ages. Through a sample-barcoded 5' primer and a J-beta primer mix, a second PCR was run for roughly 6 to 12 cycles. TCRdb re-called the 5' RACE reads through MiXCR, storing one row per CDR3 protein. Here the sample spans some 1.4 million distinct CDR3 sequences, around 39% being singletons. The sample taken for sequencing was blood. These receptors were collected from a woman between 18 and 30 years old in good health.

The chain employs TRBV6-5 and TRBJ2-2; D assignment may be TRBD1 or TRBD2 (6 bases each). V gave up 2 bases and J gave up 2 bases, with 15 bases separating them. The CDR3 consists of 17 residues. The germline V gene has CDR1 MNHEY and CDR2 SVGAGI. CDR3 coding DNA: TGTGCCAGCAGTTACCCGACGGGGGCTCCCAACACCGGGGAGCTGTTTTTT. Translated, it gives CASSYPTGAPNTGELFF.

This clonotype was observed at least ten times. The chain carries TRBV10-3 and TRBJ2-3; the match to TRBD2 covers 8 bases. J lost 1 base, V lost 4 bases, and 4 bases had no gene match. CDR1 and CDR2 from the germline V gene are ENHRY and SYGVKD. The CDR3 extends over 15 amino acids. The CDR3 loop reads CAISVGRGGTDTQYF. The CDR3 DNA is TGTGCCATCAGTGTCGGGAGGGGTGGCACAGATACGCAGTATTTT.

This chain connects TRBV12-3 or TRBV12-4 to TRBJ2-4, with D hard to call. V was shortened by 5 bases and J by 2 bases, with 4 bases between the two germline ends. This CDR3 has 12 amino acids. In DNA, the CDR3 is TGTGCCAGCAGTACCTCCAAAAACATTCAGTACTTC. As protein: CASSTSKNIQYF.

The gene calls are TRBV28 and TRBJ2-7, with TRBD1 identical over 8 bases. There are 18 residues in the CDR3. Germline V CDR1 and CDR2: MDHEN, SYDVKM. Germline trimming cut 3 bases from V and 7 bases from J; bases unmatched to any gene: 20. The CDR3 bases are TGTGCCAGCAGTTTCATCGTGCCGGAAGGGACAGGCCGTGGGGAGCAGTACTTC. Protein product: CASSFIVPEGTGRGEQYF.

The J gene is TRBJ2-7, the V gene TRBV20-1; 8 nucleotides align to TRBD1. Germline V gene sequence: CDR1 DFQATT, CDR2 SNEGSKA (reference sequence). This CDR3 region has 15 residues. V lost 1 base, J lost 3 bases, and 8 bases stayed unmatched. The CDR3 DNA is TGCAGTGCTAGAGGGGATACCGGGACAGGCTACGAGCAGTACTTC. Its protein is CSARGDTGTGYEQYF.

The chain combines TRBV12-3 or TRBV12-4 with TRBJ2-5, with D perhaps given as TRBD1 or TRBD2 (6 bases each). The CDR3 sequence is 15 residues long. Deletions cut 5 bases from V and 10 bases from J, with 23 bases between. In DNA, the CDR3 is TGTGCCAGCAGTCCCCCGGGGGTGGGGGCTCTGGTCCAGTACTTC. This sequence encodes CASSPPGVGALVQYF.

The chain joins TRBV12-5 to TRBJ2-3; TRBD1 might be the D (6 bases). The CDR3 sequence is 12 residues long. From germline, CDR1 is LGHNT and CDR2 FRNRAP. The V gene lost 6 bases and the J gene lost 3 bases, with 7 bases spanning the gap. The CDR3 here is CASGQGTDTQYF. As DNA, the CDR3 is TGTGCTAGTGGGCAGGGGACAGATACGCAGTATTTT.

This sequence joins TRBV4-1 and TRBJ2-4, with D uncertain. This CDR3 is 13 amino acids long. Trimming stripped 0 bases from V and 7 bases from J, with 7 bases between. Germline-derived CDR1 and CDR2 are MGHRA and YSYEKL. The CDR3: CASSQDNGNIQYF. The CDR3 nucleotides read TGCGCCAGCAGCCAAGATAACGGGAACATTCAGTACTTC.

The rearrangement links TRBV21-1 to TRBJ2-4. TRBV21-1 is a pseudogene locus. This CDR3 has 16 residues. The CDR3 sequence: CASINSGDLAKNIQYF. The CDR3 bases are TGTGCCAGCATCAATAGCGGAGACCTAGCCAAAAACATTCAGTACTTC.

The table lists this clonotype with a few counts. In DNA form, the CDR3 reads TGCGCCAGCGGATCCGGGACCCAAGGAGAGACCCAGTACTTC. Amino acid sequence: CASGSGTQGETQYF. The chain uses TRBV5-1 and TRBJ2-5, with D perhaps TRBD1 or TRBD2 (5 bases each). CDR3 length: 14 amino acids. Trimming pared 7 bases from V and 4 bases from J, leaving 17 bases between. Germline CDR1 is SGHRS and CDR2 is YFSETQ.

The chain uses TRBV11-2 and TRBJ2-3; 13 positions match TRBD2. Per germline, CDR1 SGHAT and CDR2 FQNNGV. CDR3 length equals 23 residues. V was pared by 1 base and J by 0 bases, with 19 bases of the junction left unmatched. The CDR3 DNA sequence: TGTGCCAGCAGCTTAGTTTATTTTCAACTAGCGGGGGGGATGAAGACTAGCACAGATACGCAGTATTTT. It codes for CASSLVYFQLAGGMKTSTDTQYF.

J is TRBJ1-2 and V is TRBV2; weak D call: TRBD1 (5 bases). Germline V gene data show CDR1 as SNHLY and CDR2 as FYNNEI. The CDR3 contains 13 residues. V was pared by 8 bases and J by 6 bases, with 16 bases between. The CDR3 DNA reads TGTGCCAGCGGTAGATCGAGGGACCATGGCTACACCTTC. Its translation: CASGRSRDHGYTF.

The chain couples TRBV6-6 to TRBJ2-4; 10 bases line up with TRBD1. V lost 4 bases to trimming and J lost 5 bases; unmatched junction nucleotides: 2. Germline lookup yields CDR1 MNHNY and CDR2 SVGAGI (reference sequence). The CDR3 is made up of 14 amino acids. CDR3 DNA sequence: TGTGCCAGCAGTTGGACAGGGGGACAAAACATTCAGTACTTC. The encoded protein is CASSWTGGQNIQYF.

This rearrangement joins TRBV20-1 to TRBJ2-4; perhaps TRBD1 as D (6 bases). TRBJ2-7 matches the DNA end more closely, so the J call is doubtful. Germline CDR1 and CDR2: DFQATT and SNEGSKA (reference sequence). The CDR3 contains 15 residues. Written as DNA, the CDR3 is TGCAGTGCTAGGACTTTACCGGGACACTCCTACGAGCAGTACTTC. This codes for CSARTLPGHSYEQYF.

The chain joins TRBV19 to TRBJ1-1; D call uncertain. The germline gives CDR1 LNHDA, CDR2 SQIVND (reference sequence). The CDR3 sequence is 15 residues long. Trimming removed 7 bases at V and 4 bases at J, with 19 bases between. CDR3 in amino acids: CASTPGEQSATEAFF. As DNA, the CDR3 is TGTGCCAGTACCCCGGGAGAACAGTCTGCCACTGAAGCTTTCTTT.

The chain employs TRBV2 and TRBJ1-1; the D gene is possibly TRBD1 (5 bases). V lost 7 bases and J 3 bases, leaving 12 bases between the germline ends. The CDR3 is 13 amino acids. Germline assignment: CDR1 SNHLY and CDR2 FYNNEI. CDR3 bases: TGTGCCAGCACTCTACAGGTTTACACTGAAGCTTTCTTT. Its translation is CASTLQVYTEAFF.

The chain is built from TRBV12-3 or TRBV12-4 and TRBJ2-1; 7 bases match TRBD1. The CDR3 has 14 residues. The trim removed 3 bases at V and 7 bases at J, leaving 6 bases unmatched. CDR3 region: CASSLTGSRNEQFF. CDR3 DNA sequence: TGTGCCAGCAGTTTGACAGGGAGTCGAAATGAGCAGTTCTTC.

The gene calls are TRBV15 and TRBJ2-7, with D possibly TRBD2 on 5 matching bases. Germline V gene sequence: CDR1 LNHNV, CDR2 YYDKDF (reference sequence). CDR3 length: 13 residues. Trimming took off 4 bases at V and 4 bases at J, with 11 bases between the two ends. The DNA of the CDR3 is TGTGCCACCAGCACAAGAGAGGGATACGAGCAGTACTTC. It is translated as CATSTREGYEQYF.

V is TRBV7-8 and J is TRBJ1-6; D is perhaps TRBD1 (6 bases). The germline V gene encodes CDR1 SGHVS and CDR2 FQNEAQ. V lost 6 bases and J lost 0, with 12 bases in between. The CDR3 loop spans 16 amino acids. CDR3 nucleotides: TGTGCCAGCAGGGCGGGGGGGGCCTCCTATAATTCACCCCTCCACTTT. As protein: CASRAGGASYNSPLHF. Drawing the rest from reference TRBV7-8 and TRBJ1-6, the complete variable domain is GAGVSQSPRYKVAKRGQDVALRCDPISGHVSLFWYQQALGQGPEFLTYFQNEAQLDKSGLPSDRFFAERPEGSVSTLKIQRTQQEDSAVYLCASRAGGASYNSPLHFGNGTRLTVT.

The V gene is TRBV12-3 or TRBV12-4, the J gene TRBJ2-3, with TRBD2 matching over 7 bases. The CDR3 is 14 residues long. Trimming cost V 3 bases and J 8 bases; bases outside gene matches: 8. The chain's CDR3 is CASSLSGGGATQYF. In DNA, the CDR3 is TGTGCCAGCAGTTTGTCGGGCGGGGGAGCTACGCAGTATTTT.

The chain carries TRBV28 and TRBJ2-6, with D perhaps matching TRBD1 (6 bases). The V gene's germline CDR1 is MDHEN and CDR2 SYDVKM. V was pared by 10 bases and J by 2 bases, with 15 bases between. This CDR3 spans 15 amino acids. The CDR3 here is CATQLQGPGANVLTF. The CDR3 DNA sequence: TGTGCCACCCAGTTACAGGGTCCTGGGGCCAACGTCCTGACTTTC.

V is TRBV4-1 and J is TRBJ1-5, with D hard to call. Trimming shortened V by 0 bases and J by 7 bases, and 7 bases separated the two germline ends. The CDR3 sequence is 13 residues long. Germline V CDR1 and CDR2: MGHRA, YSYEKL. CDR3 sequence reads: CASSQDWAQPQHF. The CDR3 DNA sequence: TGCGCCAGCAGCCAAGATTGGGCGCAGCCCCAGCATTTT.

This chain uses TRBV6-1 with TRBJ1-2; D is possibly TRBD1 (5 bases). V lost 10 bases and J lost 8, with 20 bases in between. Germline-derived CDR1 and CDR2 are MNHNS and SASEGT. The CDR3 contains 13 residues. CDR3 in DNA: TGTGCCACAAATCACAGGTTCTCGGAGGGCTACACCTTC. Protein sequence: CATNHRFSEGYTF.

This clonotype has a handful of counts. This chain uses TRBV6-5 with TRBJ2-5; 12 bases are shared with TRBD2. The length of the CDR3 is 16 residues. V lost 5 bases, J lost 1 base, and 5 bases stayed unmatched. Germline CDR1 and CDR2: MNHEY and SVGAGI. DNA for the CDR3: TGTGCCAGCAGTCTACTAGCGGGGGGCCTCCAAGAGACCCAGTACTTC. It is translated as CASSLLAGGLQETQYF.

The V call is TRBV5-5, the J call TRBJ2-4; TRBD1 matches at 11 bases. The DNA end favors TRBJ2-7, so the J call may be wrong. Germline CDR1 is SGHKS and CDR2 is YYEKEE (reference sequence). The CDR3 is made up of 16 amino acids. The CDR3 spells CASSLIGTGGGFEQYF. In nucleotides, the CDR3 is TGTGCCAGCAGCTTGATCGGGACAGGGGGAGGATTCGAGCAGTACTTC.

This clonotype was detected only a few times. This chain connects TRBV20-1 to TRBJ2-7; tentatively, D is TRBD1 or TRBD2 (5 bases each). This CDR3 is 13 amino acids long. From germline, CDR1 is DFQATT and CDR2 SNEGSKA (reference sequence). With 3 bases removed from V and 5 bases from J, the gap between germline ends came to 14 bases. This chain's CDR3 is CSASNPGDHEQYF. The CDR3 nucleotides are TGCAGTGCTAGCAACCCCGGGGACCACGAGCAGTACTTC.

A single count supports this clonotype. For the CDR3, the DNA is TGTGCCAGCAGTTACTACCCCAATAATTCACCCCTCCACTTT. This sequence encodes CASSYYPNNSPLHF. The chain carries TRBV6-5 and TRBJ1-6; no firm D call. V was pared by 1 base and J by 5 bases, with 6 bases between. The CDR3 is 14 residues long. Germline lookup yields CDR1 MNHEY and CDR2 SVGAGI.

This chain joins TRBV7-2 and TRBJ2-4; D not resolved. V was clipped by 5 bases and J by 0 bases, with 11 bases between them. Germline V CDR1 and CDR2: SGHTA, FQGNSA. CDR3 length: 15 residues. CDR3 sequence: CASSVQPLAKNIQYF. The DNA of the CDR3 is TGTGCCAGCAGCGTACAGCCCCTAGCCAAAAACATTCAGTACTTC.

The chain couples TRBV14 to TRBJ2-3; 8 bases map to TRBD1. The germline CDR1 and CDR2 sequences are SGHDN and FVKESK. Trimming took 1 base from V and 4 from J; bases not matched to a gene: 4. This CDR3 contains 15 residues. CDR3 loop: CASSQAQGAPDTQYF. DNA for the CDR3: TGTGCCAGCAGCCAAGCTCAGGGGGCCCCAGATACGCAGTATTTT. The whole variable domain, filled in from reference TRBV14 and TRBJ2-3, reads EAGVTQFPSHSVIEKGQTVTLRCDPISGHDNLYWYRRVMGKEIKFLLHFVKESKQDESGMPNNRFLAERTGGTYSTLKVQPAELEDSGVYFCASSQAQGAPDTQYFGPGTRLTVL.

The rearrangement joins TRBV6-4 to TRBJ2-3, with 8 bases lining up with TRBD1. The CDR3 runs 19 residues. The V segment lost 5 bases and the J segment 1 base; nucleotides outside the gene matches: 17. Germline V lookup: CDR1 MRHNA, CDR2 SNTAGT. The CDR3 reads CASSSDRALIPPRTDTQYF. The CDR3 DNA reads TGTGCCAGCAGTTCGGACAGGGCTCTTATTCCTCCCCGCACAGATACGCAGTATTTT.

The chain couples TRBV6-5 to TRBJ2-1; maybe TRBD2 (5 bases). In germline, CDR1 is MNHEY, CDR2 SVGAGI. The CDR3 is made up of 14 amino acids. V shed 3 bases and J shed 5 bases, with 11 bases lying between them. In DNA, the CDR3 is TGTGCCAGCAGTTATCAGACTACCCACAATGAGCAGTTCTTC. Its protein product is CASSYQTTHNEQFF.

This clonotype was counted only a few times. The V and J genes are TRBV6-5 and TRBJ1-6, with D possibly being TRBD1 (5 bases). There are 16 residues in the CDR3. Trimming took off 6 bases at V and 5 bases at J, with 17 bases between the two ends. The germline gives CDR1 MNHEY, CDR2 SVGAGI. The CDR3 sequence: CASSLSPGLHNSPLHF. CDR3 nucleotide sequence: TGTGCCAGCAGCCTCAGTCCGGGACTACATAATTCACCCCTCCACTTT.